These 9 T cell receptor beta chains originate from one sample sequenced in a study of T cell repertoires in cytomegalovirus infection. TCRdb itself ran the reads through MiXCR, one entry per CDR3 protein. The sample includes about 740,000 distinct CDR3 sequences, 35% to 45% seen only once; the top ten take 2.8%. Sequenced input: PBMCs. These receptors were obtained from a human donor in good health (CMV status not recorded). Some clones in this sample may be carry-over from other donors' samples.

In regard to this clonotype: Possible read error: a much larger clone is one base away. In this CDR3 the conserved last residue, phenylalanine or tryptophan, is missing, so a read error is likely. V is TRBV7-2 and J is TRBJ2-5, with 9 bases that match TRBD2. Germline V gives CDR1 SGHTA, CDR2 FQGNSA. This CDR3 is built from 13 residues. After removal of 6 bases from V and 7 bases from J, the junction contained 6 bases not matched to a gene. The CDR3 DNA reads TGTGCCAGCAGTTGGACTAGCGAAGGGACCCAGTACTGC. This encodes CASSWTSEGTQYC.

This chain connects TRBV2 to TRBJ2-7; TRBD2 matches 8 bases. The ends lost 6 bases at V and 5 bases at J; junction bases unmatched: 12. CDR1 SNHLY and CDR2 FYNNEI come from the germline V gene. The CDR3 runs to 15 residues. The chain's CDR3 is CASSPSWERENEQYF. CDR3 bases: TGTGCCAGCAGCCCTTCCTGGGAGCGGGAGAACGAGCAGTACTTC.

This sequence joins TRBV4-3 and TRBJ2-3, with D tentatively TRBD2 (5 bases). This CDR3 has 15 residues. Germline lookup yields CDR1 LGHNA and CDR2 YSLEER. V gave up 4 bases and J gave up 3 bases, with 14 bases separating them. The CDR3 sequence: CASSPRTDGTDTQYF. The CDR3 DNA is TGCGCCAGCAGCCCGCGGACTGACGGGACAGATACGCAGTATTTT.

This clonotype was recorded many times. This rearrangement joins TRBV7-6 to TRBJ2-5, with D unclear. The ends were cut back, 1 base at V and 5 bases at J, with 8 bases in the middle. The CDR3 covers 13 residues. CDR1 SGHVS and CDR2 FNYEAQ come from the germline V gene. The DNA of the CDR3 is TGTGCCAGCAGCTTAGGGACCGCGGAGACCCAGTACTTC. The encoded protein is CASSLGTAETQYF.

This chain uses TRBV7-4 with TRBJ1-1; D is perhaps TRBD1 (6 bases). Germline lookup yields CDR1 SGHVT and CDR2 SQSDAQ. V was trimmed by 2 bases and J by 5 bases, leaving 21 bases between them. CDR3 length equals 17 residues. CDR3 sequence reads: CASSLHPIAGGGTEAFF. The CDR3 bases are TGTGCCAGCAGCTTACACCCCATTGCCGGAGGGGGGACTGAAGCTTTCTTT.

This clonotype has only a few counts. V gene TRBV7-6 combines with J gene TRBJ2-5, with 7 bases lining up with TRBD1. The V segment lost 6 bases and the J segment 3 bases; nucleotides outside the gene matches: 1. From germline, CDR1 is SGHVS and CDR2 FNYEAQ. The CDR3 totals 12 residues. The CDR3 spells CASSQGEETQYF. CDR3 in DNA: TGTGCCAGCAGTCAGGGGGAAGAGACCCAGTACTTC.

This clonotype was seen at least ten times. V usage is TRBV7-2 and J usage is TRBJ2-7; D perhaps matches TRBD2 (7 bases). This CDR3 comprises 13 residues. CDR1 SGHTA and CDR2 FQGNSA come from the germline V gene. The V and J ends lost 8 bases and 6 bases respectively, with 17 bases between them. The CDR3 spells CASGQRGALEQYF. CDR3 bases: TGTGCCAGCGGACAGCGGGGAGCTCTCGAGCAGTACTTC.

Of note for this clonotype: The conserved phenylalanine or tryptophan is not found at the CDR3 terminus, so this likely reflects a read error. This chain links TRBV28 with TRBJ1-2; D is unclear. V was clipped by 7 bases and J by 4 bases, with 10 bases between them. CDR3 length equals 12 residues. CDR1 and CDR2 from the germline V gene are MDHEN and SYDVKM. The CDR3 DNA reads TGTGCCAGCACACAGCTTTTCTATGGCTACACCTTA. Translation gives CASTQLFYGYTL.

In its sample, this clonotype was seen a few times. The chain has TRBV4-2 and TRBJ1-2; a weak D match, TRBD1 (5 bases). Trimming stripped 4 bases from V and 6 bases from J, with 12 bases between. The germline CDR1 and CDR2 sequences are LGHNA and YNFKEQ. The CDR3 covers 13 residues. The CDR3: CASSPGRGNGYTF. The CDR3 coding sequence is TGTGCCAGCAGCCCCGGAAGGGGAAATGGCTACACCTTC.